This T cell receptor (beta chain) was captured in a study of identical twins. Trimming pared 3 bases from V and 4 bases from J, leaving 12 bases between. The CDR3 spans 14 residues. TCRdb re-derived calls from the 5' RACE reads in MiXCR, one entry per CDR3 protein. The data show about 810,000 distinct CDR3 sequences, 10% to 15% seen once. Healthy Caucasians, and only they, were the donors. In its sample, this clonotype was seen a few times. This sample also appeared in a second study, on yellow fever vaccine responses in identical twins.

Material for sequencing was PBMCs. This receptor was identified in a woman aged 18 to 35 in good health. The chain combines TRBV12-3 or TRBV12-4 with TRBJ2-5; D possibly uses TRBD1 or TRBD2 (5 bases each). The CDR3 DNA sequence: TGTGCCAGCAGTTTTGGGTCAGGGACAGAGACCCAGTACTTC. This gives the protein CASSFGSGTETQYF.